The subject of this entry is one T cell receptor (beta chain). Original analysis: It was from reference gene primer amplification that nucleated cell counts were estimated. The protocol was immunoSEQ multiplex PCR, while the TCRdb copy is restricted to in-frame clones and leaves out a portion. V and J calls and clone size are given by that table; D and trimming were obtained from the DNA. The repertoire consists of almost 70,000 clones, with roughly 89% occurring once and the leading ten covering roughly 5%. This record comes from a study of blood T cell repertoires in COVID-19. About the research overall: Specimens from acute and convalescent COVID-19 originated in the United States, Italy and Spain. Sources were T cells, B-cell-depleted T cells, or PBMCs; the material itself was cDNA or gDNA.

Trimming cost V 4 bases and J 3 bases; bases outside gene matches: 7. This CDR3 comprises 17 residues. Germline V gives CDR1 MGHRA, CDR2 YSYEKL. This rearrangement joins TRBV4-1 to TRBJ1-5; TRBD1 matches 12 bases. The source material was peripheral blood. The receptor comes from a woman aged 45-65 years with active COVID-19. The CDR3 protein is CASSLIPGQGANQPQHF. CDR3 DNA: TGCGCCAGCAGCCTAATCCCGGGACAGGGGGCCAATCAGCCCCAGCATTTT.